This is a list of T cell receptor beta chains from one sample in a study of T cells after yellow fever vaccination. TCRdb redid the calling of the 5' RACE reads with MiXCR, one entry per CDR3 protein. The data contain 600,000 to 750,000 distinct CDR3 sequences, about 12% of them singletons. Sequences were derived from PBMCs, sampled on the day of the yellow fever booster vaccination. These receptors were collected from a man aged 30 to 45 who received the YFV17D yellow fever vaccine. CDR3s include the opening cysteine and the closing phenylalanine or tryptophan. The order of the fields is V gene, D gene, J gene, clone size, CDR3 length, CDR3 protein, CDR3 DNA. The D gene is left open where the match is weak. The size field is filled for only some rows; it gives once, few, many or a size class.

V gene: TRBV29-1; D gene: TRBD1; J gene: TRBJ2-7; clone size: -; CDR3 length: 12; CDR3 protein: CSVDEGADEQYF; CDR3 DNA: TGCAGCGTTGATGAGGGGGCGGACGAGCAGTACTTC
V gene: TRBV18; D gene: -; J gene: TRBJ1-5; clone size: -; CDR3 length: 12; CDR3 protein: CASSPTRNEQHF; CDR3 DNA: TGTGCCAGCTCACCGACGCGAAATGAACAGCATTTT
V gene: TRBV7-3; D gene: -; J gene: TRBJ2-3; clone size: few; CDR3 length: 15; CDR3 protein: CASSLGGVDTDTQYF; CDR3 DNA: TGTGCCAGCAGCTTAGGGGGAGTAGACACAGATACGCAGTATTTT
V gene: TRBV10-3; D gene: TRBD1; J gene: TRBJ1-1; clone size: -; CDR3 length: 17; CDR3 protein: CAISNPAGTGKNTEAFF; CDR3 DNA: TGTGCCATCTCAAACCCCGCGGGGACAGGGAAGAACACTGAAGCTTTCTTT
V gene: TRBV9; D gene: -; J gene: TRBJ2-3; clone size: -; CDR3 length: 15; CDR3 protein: CASSVVGERTDTQYF; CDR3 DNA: TGTGCCAGCAGCGTAGTGGGGGAGAGAACAGATACGCAGTATTTT
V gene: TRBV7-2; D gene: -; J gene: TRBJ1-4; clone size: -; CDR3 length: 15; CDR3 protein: CASSLGGNANEKLFF; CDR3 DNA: TGTGCCAGCAGCTTAGGGGGAAACGCTAATGAAAAACTGTTTTTT
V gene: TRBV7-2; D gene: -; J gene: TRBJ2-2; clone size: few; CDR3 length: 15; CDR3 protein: CASRSGLLITGELFF; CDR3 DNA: TGTGCCAGCAGATCGGGACTCCTTATTACCGGGGAGCTGTTTTTT
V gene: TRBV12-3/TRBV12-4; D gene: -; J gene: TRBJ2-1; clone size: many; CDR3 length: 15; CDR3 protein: CASSAGGTNYNEQFF; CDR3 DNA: TGTGCCAGCAGTGCCGGTGGAACCAACTACAATGAGCAGTTCTTC
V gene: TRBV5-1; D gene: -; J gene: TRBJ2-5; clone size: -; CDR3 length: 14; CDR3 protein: CASSLRGTSETQYF; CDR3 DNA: TGCGCCAGCAGCTTGCGGGGGACGTCAGAGACCCAGTACTTC
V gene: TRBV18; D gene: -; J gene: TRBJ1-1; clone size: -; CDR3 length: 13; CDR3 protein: CASSPRDSNYGFF; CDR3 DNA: TGTGCCAGCTCACCCCGGGACTCGAATTATGGTTTCTTT
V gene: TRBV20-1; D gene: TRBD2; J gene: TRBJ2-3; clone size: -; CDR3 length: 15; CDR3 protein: CSATPSGRSTDTQYF; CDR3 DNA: TGCAGTGCTACCCCTAGCGGACGGAGCACAGATACGCAGTATTTT
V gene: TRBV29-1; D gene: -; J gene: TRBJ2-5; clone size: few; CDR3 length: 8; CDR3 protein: CSGLTQYF; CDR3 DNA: TGCAGCGGGCTGACCCAGTACTTC
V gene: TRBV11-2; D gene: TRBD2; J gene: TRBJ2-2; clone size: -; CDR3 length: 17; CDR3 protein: CASSLEVGRVNTGELFF; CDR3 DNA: TGTGCCAGCAGCTTAGAGGTCGGGAGGGTGAACACCGGGGAGCTGTTTTTT
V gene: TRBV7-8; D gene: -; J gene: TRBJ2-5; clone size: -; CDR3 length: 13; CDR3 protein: CASSFTGKETQYF; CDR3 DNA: TGTGCCAGCAGCTTTACTGGGAAAGAGACCCAGTACTTC
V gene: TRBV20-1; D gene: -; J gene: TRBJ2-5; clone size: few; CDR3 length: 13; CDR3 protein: CSALRGVPETQYF; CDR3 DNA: TGCAGTGCCTTAAGAGGGGTTCCGGAGACCCAGTACTTC
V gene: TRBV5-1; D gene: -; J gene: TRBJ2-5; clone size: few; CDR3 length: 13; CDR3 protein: CASSVGLGETQYF; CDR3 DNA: TGCGCCAGCAGTGTTGGTTTAGGAGAGACCCAGTACTTC
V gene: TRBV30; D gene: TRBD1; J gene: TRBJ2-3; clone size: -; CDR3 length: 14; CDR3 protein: CAWSTGGFTDTQYF; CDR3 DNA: TGTGCCTGGAGTACAGGGGGATTCACAGATACGCAGTATTTT
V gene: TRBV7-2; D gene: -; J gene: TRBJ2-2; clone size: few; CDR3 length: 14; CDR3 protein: CASGSRPVTGELFF; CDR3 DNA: TGTGCCAGCGGAAGTAGACCAGTCACCGGGGAGCTGTTTTTT
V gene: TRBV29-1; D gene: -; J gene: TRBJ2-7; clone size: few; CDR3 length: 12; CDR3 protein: CSVGRDVYEQYF; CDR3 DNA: TGCAGCGTTGGACGGGACGTCTACGAGCAGTACTTC
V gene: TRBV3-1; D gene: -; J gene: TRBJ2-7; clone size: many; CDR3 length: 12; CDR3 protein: CASSQGSAEQYF; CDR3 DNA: TGTGCCAGCAGCCAAGGGAGCGCCGAGCAGTACTTC
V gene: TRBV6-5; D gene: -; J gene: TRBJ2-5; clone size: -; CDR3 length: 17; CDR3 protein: CASSYRLGSYPGETQYF; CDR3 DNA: TGTGCCAGCAGTTACCGTCTCGGGAGCTATCCAGGGGAGACCCAGTACTTC
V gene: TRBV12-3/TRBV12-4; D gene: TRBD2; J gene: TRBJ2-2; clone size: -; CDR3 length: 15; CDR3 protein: CASSPSGWNTGELFF; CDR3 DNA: TGTGCCAGCAGTCCTAGCGGGTGGAACACCGGGGAGCTGTTTTTT
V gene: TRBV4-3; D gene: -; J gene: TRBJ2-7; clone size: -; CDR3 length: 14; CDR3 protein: CASSQEARFYEQYF; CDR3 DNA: TGCGCCAGCAGCCAAGAGGCCCGGTTCTACGAGCAGTACTTC
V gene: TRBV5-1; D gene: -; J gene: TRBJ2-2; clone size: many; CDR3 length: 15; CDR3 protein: CASSLTVGSTGELFF; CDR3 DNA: TGCGCCAGCAGCTTGACGGTTGGCTCCACCGGGGAGCTGTTTTTT
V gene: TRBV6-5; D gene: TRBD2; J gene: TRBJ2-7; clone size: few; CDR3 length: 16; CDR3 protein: CASSYSTSGSFYEQYF; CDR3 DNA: TGTGCCAGCAGTTACTCTACTAGCGGGAGCTTCTACGAGCAGTACTTC
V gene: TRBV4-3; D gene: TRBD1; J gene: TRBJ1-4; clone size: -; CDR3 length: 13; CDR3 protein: CASSHGQGLSLFF; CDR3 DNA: TGCGCCAGCAGCCACGGACAGGGTCTTTCTCTGTTTTTT
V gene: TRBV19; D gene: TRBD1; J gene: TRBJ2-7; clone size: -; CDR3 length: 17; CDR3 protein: CASSTLQTGASTYEQYF; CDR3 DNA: TGTGCCAGTAGTACCCTCCAGACAGGGGCGTCAACCTACGAGCAGTACTTC
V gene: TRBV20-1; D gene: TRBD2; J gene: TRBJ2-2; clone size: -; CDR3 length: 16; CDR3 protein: CSASLAGGRSTGELFF; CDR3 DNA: TGCAGTGCTAGTCTAGCGGGAGGGCGTAGCACCGGGGAGCTGTTTTTT
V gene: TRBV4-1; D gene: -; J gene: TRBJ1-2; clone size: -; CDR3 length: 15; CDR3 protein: CASSQDRPQFYGYTF; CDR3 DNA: TGCGCCAGCAGCCAAGATCGGCCTCAGTTCTATGGCTACACCTTC
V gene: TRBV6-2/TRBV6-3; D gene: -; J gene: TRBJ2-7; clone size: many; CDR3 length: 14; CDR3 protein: CASSTLTGIYEQYF; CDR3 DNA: TGTGCCAGCAGTACCCTGACAGGAATCTACGAGCAGTACTTC
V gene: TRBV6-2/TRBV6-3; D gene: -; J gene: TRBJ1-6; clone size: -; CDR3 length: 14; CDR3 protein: CASSPGSGNSPLHF; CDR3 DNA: TGTGCCAGCAGTCCGGGGTCAGGGAATTCACCCCTCCACTTT
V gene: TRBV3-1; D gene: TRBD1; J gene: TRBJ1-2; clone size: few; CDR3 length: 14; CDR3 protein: CASRQRDRGGGYTF; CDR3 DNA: TGTGCCAGCAGACAACGCGACAGGGGAGGCGGCTACACCTTC
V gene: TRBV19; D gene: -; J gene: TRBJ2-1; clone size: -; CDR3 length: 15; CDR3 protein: CASSIHGKGHDEQFF; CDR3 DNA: TGTGCCAGTAGTATACACGGAAAAGGGCACGATGAGCAGTTCTTC
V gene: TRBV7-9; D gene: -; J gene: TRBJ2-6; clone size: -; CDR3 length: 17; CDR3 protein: CASSTTGTKVRANVLTF; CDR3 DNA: TGTGCCAGCAGCACCACCGGGACCAAGGTTAGGGCCAACGTCCTGACTTTC
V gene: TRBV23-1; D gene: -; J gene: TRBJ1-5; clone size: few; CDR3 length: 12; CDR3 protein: CASTGGMQPQHF; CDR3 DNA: TGCGCCAGCACCGGGGGTATGCAGCCCCAGCATTTT
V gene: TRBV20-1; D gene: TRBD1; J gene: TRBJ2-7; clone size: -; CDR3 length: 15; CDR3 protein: CSASALRTGKFEQYF; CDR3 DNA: TGCAGTGCTAGCGCCCTCCGGACAGGGAAATTTGAGCAGTACTTC
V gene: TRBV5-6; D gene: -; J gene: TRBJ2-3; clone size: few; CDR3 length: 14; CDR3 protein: CASTLGAGTDTQYF; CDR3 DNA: TGTGCCAGCACCCTGGGGGCCGGCACAGATACGCAGTATTTT
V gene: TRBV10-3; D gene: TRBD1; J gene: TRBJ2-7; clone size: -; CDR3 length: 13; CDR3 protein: CASSGQGADEQYF; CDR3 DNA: TGTGCCAGCTCGGGACAGGGGGCAGACGAGCAGTACTTC
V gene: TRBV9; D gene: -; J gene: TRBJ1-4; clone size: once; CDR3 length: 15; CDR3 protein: CASSAEGDTNEKLFF; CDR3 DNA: TGTGCCAGCAGCGCGGAGGGCGACACTAATGAAAAACTGTTTTTT
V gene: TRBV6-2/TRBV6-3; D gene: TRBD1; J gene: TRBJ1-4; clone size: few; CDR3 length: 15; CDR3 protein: CASTFGRDSNEKLFF; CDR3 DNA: TGTGCCAGCACCTTCGGACGGGACAGTAATGAAAAACTGTTTTTT
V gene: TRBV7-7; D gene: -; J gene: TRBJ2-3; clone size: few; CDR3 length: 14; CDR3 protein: CASSFSLGLDTQYF; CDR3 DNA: TGTGCTAGCAGCTTCAGCCTAGGCCTAGATACGCAGTATTTT
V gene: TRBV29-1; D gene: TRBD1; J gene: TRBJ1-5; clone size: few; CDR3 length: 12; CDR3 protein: CSATGGGQPQHF; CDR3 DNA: TGCAGCGCCACAGGGGGCGGTCAGCCCCAGCATTTT
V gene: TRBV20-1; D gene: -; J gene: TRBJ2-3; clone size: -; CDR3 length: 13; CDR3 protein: CSASSSNADTQYF; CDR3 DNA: TGCAGTGCTAGTAGCAGTAACGCAGATACGCAGTATTTT
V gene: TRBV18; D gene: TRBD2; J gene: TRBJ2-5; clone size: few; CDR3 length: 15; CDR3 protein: CASSRRLAGEETQYF; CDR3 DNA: TGTGCCAGCTCACGACGACTAGCGGGAGAAGAGACCCAGTACTTC
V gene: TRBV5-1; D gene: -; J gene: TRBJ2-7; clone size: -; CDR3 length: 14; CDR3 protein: CASRSGTPAYEQYF; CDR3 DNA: TGCGCCAGCAGATCCGGGACGCCCGCCTACGAGCAGTACTTC
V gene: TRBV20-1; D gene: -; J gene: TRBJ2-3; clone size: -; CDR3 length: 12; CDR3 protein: CSAPDLTDTQYF; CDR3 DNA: TGCAGTGCCCCCGACCTCACAGATACGCAGTATTTT